What follows are 11 T cell receptor beta chains derived from one specimen sequenced in a study of T-cell memory formation after mild COVID-19. Each CDR3 protein gets one entry after TCRdb re-called the 5' RACE reads with MiXCR. The data hold 300,000 to 400,000 distinct CDR3 sequences, with around a sixth observed a single time. Sequenced sample: PBMCs or a T cell subset sorted from them (not recorded which). The receptors originated from a man aged 18 to 35 who had mild COVID-19 (a few samples of this study predate the infection). Cell type and time point are not known.

The CDR3: CSARGLGSSPGYTF. The CDR3 coding sequence is TGCAGTGCTAGAGGACTGGGGTCCTCCCCCGGCTACACCTTC. The genes are TRBV20-1 and TRBJ1-2; D is unclear. V was cut by 1 base and J by 8 bases, with 17 bases left in between. Germline CDR1 is DFQATT and CDR2 is SNEGSKA (reference sequence). The CDR3 covers 14 residues.

The V and J genes are TRBV2 and TRBJ1-1; 7 nucleotides line up with TRBD1. With V trimmed by 6 bases and J by 1 base, 11 bases remained unmatched. Germline CDR1 is SNHLY and CDR2 is FYNNEI. This CDR3 has 16 amino acids. CDR3 in amino acids: CASRPLYRDRNTEAFF. The CDR3 bases are TGTGCCAGCAGGCCCTTATACCGGGACAGGAACACTGAAGCTTTCTTT.

The V and J genes are TRBV7-2 and TRBJ2-3; D unclear. The CDR3 runs 14 residues. The germline gives CDR1 SGHTA, CDR2 FQGNSA. Trimming pared 1 base from V and 4 bases from J, leaving 9 bases between. The CDR3 here is CASSLVGRADTQYF. The CDR3 DNA follows: TGTGCCAGCAGCTTAGTGGGTAGAGCAGATACGCAGTATTTT.

The genes are TRBV12-3 or TRBV12-4 and TRBJ1-1; the D gene is possibly TRBD1 (5 bases). CDR3 length: 19 amino acids. Between the trimmed V and J ends, which lost 2 bases and 0 bases, there was a span of 22 bases. The DNA of the CDR3 is TGTGCCAGCAGTTTAAGTCGAGCGTGGCTCACAGGCTTGAACACTGAAGCTTTCTTT. Protein sequence: CASSLSRAWLTGLNTEAFF.

The chain has TRBV10-3 and TRBJ2-3; no clear D. Germline V gives CDR1 ENHRY, CDR2 SYGVKD. This CDR3 has 15 residues. V gave up 0 bases and J gave up 2 bases, with 9 bases separating them. In DNA, the CDR3 is TGTGCCATCAGTGAGTCAGCCAGGTTCACAGATACGCAGTATTTT. It is translated as CAISESARFTDTQYF.

This clonotype has a handful of counts. This chain links TRBV12-3 or TRBV12-4 with TRBJ1-3; D remains ambiguous. CDR3 length: 13 amino acids. With 5 bases removed from V and 2 bases from J, the gap between germline ends came to 7 bases. The CDR3 bases are TGTGCCAGCAGTGAGCCGACTGGAAACACCATATATTTT. This gives the protein CASSEPTGNTIYF.

This clonotype was counted a single time. The gene calls are TRBV5-1 and TRBJ1-1; D not certain. This CDR3 has 15 residues. Between the trimmed V and J ends, which lost 0 bases and 1 base, there was a span of 10 bases. Germline V CDR1 and CDR2: SGHRS, YFSETQ. Here the CDR3 DNA reads TGCGCCAGCAGCTTGGATAGGACGCGGAACACTGAAGCTTTCTTT. Translating gives CASSLDRTRNTEAFF.

J is TRBJ2-1 and V is TRBV20-1; TRBD2 matches 11 bases. The trim removed 5 bases at V and 6 bases at J, leaving 9 bases unmatched. CDR3 length equals 15 residues. Germline assignment: CDR1 DFQATT and CDR2 SNEGSKA (reference sequence). CDR3 in DNA: TGCAGTGCTTCCCTTAGCGGGGGGGCGGTCAATGAGCAGTTCTTC. Amino acids: CSASLSGGAVNEQFF.

This chain connects TRBV6-5 to TRBJ2-5; D is undetermined. CDR1 and CDR2 (germline): MNHEY, SVGAGI. The CDR3 covers 13 residues. V was cut by 3 bases and J by 5 bases, with 10 bases left in between. The DNA for the CDR3 is TGTGCCAGCAGTTATGGGTTGGGGGAGACCCAGTACTTC. Translation: CASSYGLGETQYF.

This clonotype came up a few times. This chain joins TRBV11-1 and TRBJ2-1, with D possibly matching TRBD1 (6 bases). Trimming took 3 bases from V and 3 from J, leaving 12 bases between them. The CDR3 consists of 15 residues. The germline gives CDR1 SGHAT, CDR2 FQDESV (reference sequence). The CDR3 sequence is CASSLPDRNYNEQFF. DNA of the CDR3: TGTGCCAGCAGCTTGCCGGACAGAAACTACAATGAGCAGTTCTTC.

The chain is built from TRBV4-1 and TRBJ2-1; the match to TRBD2 covers 7 bases. The germline V gene encodes CDR1 MGHRA and CDR2 YSYEKL. The CDR3 has 15 amino acids. Trimming cost V 3 bases and J 3 bases; bases outside gene matches: 5. The CDR3 nucleotides read TGCGCCAGCAGCCAGCCGCAGCGGGGCTACAATGAGCAGTTCTTC. Protein sequence: CASSQPQRGYNEQFF.